These T cell receptor beta chains were read from a single sample in a study of blood T cell repertoires in COVID-19. Clones were sequenced by immunoSEQ multiplex PCR, and TCRdb holds only the in-frame ones, with some missing. The top ten clones hold around 4.7% of a sample with about 89,000 clones, nearly 95% of them seen once. The sequenced sample was peripheral blood. The receptor source for this set is a human donor with active COVID-19. The donor label of this sample is uncertain. CDR3s include the opening cysteine and the closing phenylalanine or tryptophan. The order of the fields is J gene, D gene, clone size, V gene, CDR3 DNA, CDR3 protein. The D gene is left open where the match is weak. Clone size is given for some rows only: seen once, a few or many times, or a class if the clone is expanded.

TRBJ2-7,TRBD1,once,TRBV18,TGTGCCAGCTCACCAGTCCAGGGGGCGCGCTACGAGCAGTACTTC,CASSPVQGARYEQYF
TRBJ2-2,TRBD1,NA,TRBV5-1,TGCGCCAGCAGCCGGTGGACAGGCGAGAACACCGGGGAGCTGTTTTTT,CASSRWTGENTGELFF
TRBJ2-5,TRBD1,NA,TRBV15,TGTGCCACCAGCAGAAAAGGGACAGTCCAAGAGACCCAGTACTTC,CATSRKGTVQETQYF
TRBJ2-3,TRBD2,NA,TRBV6-6,TGTGCCAGCGGGCTAGGCGGGGGATCTAGCACAGATACGCAGTATTTT,CASGLGGGSSTDTQYF
TRBJ2-3,NA,NA,TRBV5-1,TGCGCCAGCAGCTTGTCGATACTCACAGATACGCAGTATTTT,CASSLSILTDTQYF
TRBJ2-7,TRBD2,NA,TRBV11-2,TGTGCCAGCAGCTTAGGTAGTGGGGGACTAGGCTACGAGCAGTACTTC,CASSLGSGGLGYEQYF
TRBJ1-2,NA,NA,TRBV18,TGTGCCAGCTCACCTAGACAGTCCAATGGCTACACCTTC,CASSPRQSNGYTF
TRBJ2-3,TRBD2,NA,TRBV6-2/TRBV6-3,TGTGCCAGCAGTTACCTTCGGCTAGCGGGAGGAAGGATAAATACGCAGTATTTT,CASSYLRLAGGRINTQYF
TRBJ2-7,TRBD2,NA,TRBV6-5,TGTGCCAGTGCAAGAGAGCGGGGCGCTTACGAGCAGTACTTC,CASARERGAYEQYF
TRBJ1-1,TRBD1,NA,TRBV14,TGTGCCAGCAGCCCCGGGACAGGTGAAGCTTTCTTT,CASSPGTGEAFF
TRBJ1-1,NA,NA,TRBV28,TGTGCCAGCAGTTTACTTGGGGGAGGTACTGAAGCTTTCTTT,CASSLLGGGTEAFF
TRBJ2-1,TRBD2,NA,TRBV14,TGTGCCAGCAGCCAAAGCGTTAGCGGGAGGTGGTTCAATGAGCAGTTCTTC,CASSQSVSGRWFNEQFF
TRBJ2-1,TRBD2,NA,TRBV19,TGTGCCAGTAGTATAGAATTGGGACTAGCGGGAAATGAGCAGTTCTTC,CASSIELGLAGNEQFF
TRBJ2-2,TRBD2,NA,TRBV10-3,TGTGCCATCAGTGAGGGCGTAGCGGGAGGTAATCCAAGAGGGGAGCTGTTTTTT,CAISEGVAGGNPRGELFF
TRBJ2-7,NA,NA,TRBV5-6,TGTGCCAGCAGCTTGGATATGTCCGAGCAGTACTTC,CASSLDMSEQYF
TRBJ2-1,TRBD2,NA,TRBV27,TGTGCCAGCAGGTTAGACACTAGCGGGAGGGGTGAGCAGTTCTTC,CASRLDTSGRGEQFF
TRBJ1-2,TRBD1,NA,TRBV5-1,TGCGCCAGCAGATGGGACAGTCCTAACTATGGCTACACCTTC,CASRWDSPNYGYTF
TRBJ1-2,TRBD1,NA,TRBV6-5,TGTGCCAGCAGCCCCCCCTCAGGGGGCGTCAATGGCTACACCTTC,CASSPPSGGVNGYTF
TRBJ2-1,NA,NA,TRBV6-5,TGTGCCAGCAAGAGGGTGGATGAGCAGTTCTTC,CASKRVDEQFF
TRBJ1-5,NA,NA,TRBV6-2/TRBV6-3,TGTGCCAGCAGTTATCGGGACACTAAAGGCCTCCAGCCCCAGCATTTT,CASSYRDTKGLQPQHF
TRBJ1-3,NA,NA,TRBV6-2/TRBV6-3,TGTGCCAGCAGCTACTCCCCACAGAGCTCTCCAGGAAACACCATATATTTT,CASSYSPQSSPGNTIYF
TRBJ2-1,TRBD1,NA,TRBV29-1,TGCAGCGTTGAACCCGGACAGGGGTTTCCAAATGAGCAGTTCTTC,CSVEPGQGFPNEQFF
TRBJ2-5,TRBD1,NA,TRBV6-5,TGTGCCAGCAGTTCGCCGGGACAGGGGATAGAGACCCAGTACTTC,CASSSPGQGIETQYF
TRBJ1-1,NA,once,TRBV10-1,TGCGCCAGCAGCCGCGGCCAGGGTGAAGCTTTCTTT,CASSRGQGEAFF
TRBJ1-2,TRBD1,NA,TRBV20-1,TGCAGTGCCGGACAGGGCTTCGGCTACACCTTC,CSAGQGFGYTF
TRBJ2-1,TRBD1,NA,TRBV11-3,TGTGCCAGCATTAGGGGACAGAAGCACAATGAGCAGTTCTTC,CASIRGQKHNEQFF
TRBJ2-7,NA,NA,TRBV18,TGTGCCAGCTCACCACCCCACCAGACGGGGGTCGAGCAGTACTTC,CASSPPHQTGVEQYF
TRBJ2-5,TRBD1,NA,TRBV7-2,TGTGCCAGCAGGTTGGACAGGCCGGGGGAGACCCAGTACTTC,CASRLDRPGETQYF
TRBJ2-7,TRBD1,once,TRBV27,TGTGCCAGCAGTCCATCCTCCGGGACAGGGTCTTTCGAGCAGTACTTC,CASSPSSGTGSFEQYF
TRBJ2-4,TRBD1,NA,TRBV5-4,TGTGCCAGCAGTTACGGACAGGGAGAAAACATTCAGTACTTC,CASSYGQGENIQYF
TRBJ1-5,TRBD1,NA,TRBV12-3/TRBV12-4,TGTGCCAGCAGCTCGGACAGGAATCAGCCCCAGCATTTT,CASSSDRNQPQHF
TRBJ1-2,NA,once,TRBV7-8,TGTGCCAGCAGCTTAGACGGTGACTATGGCTACACCTTC,CASSLDGDYGYTF
TRBJ2-1,NA,NA,TRBV18,TGTGCCAGCTCACCGACTACCTCCTACAATGAGCAGTTCTTC,CASSPTTSYNEQFF
TRBJ2-5,NA,NA,TRBV7-9,TGTGCCAGCAGCTTGATGGTGGAGTCTATGGCGGAGACCCAGTACTTC,CASSLMVESMAETQYF
TRBJ1-3,NA,NA,TRBV29-1,TGCAGCGTTGAGGAGAACTCTGGAAACACCATATATTTT,CSVEENSGNTIYF
TRBJ2-7,TRBD1,NA,TRBV5-6,TGTGCCAGCAGCCCCGGGACAGGGGTAATATTCAGCTCCTACGAGCAGTACTTC,CASSPGTGVIFSSYEQYF
TRBJ2-3,NA,NA,TRBV19,TGTGCCAGTACCAACATGGCTAGCTCTAGCACAGATACGCAGTATTTT,CASTNMASSSTDTQYF
TRBJ2-1,NA,NA,TRBV2,TGTGCCAGCAGGCCACGGACAACCCCTTCCTACAATGAGCAGTTCTTC,CASRPRTTPSYNEQFF
TRBJ2-5,NA,NA,TRBV28,TGTGCCAGCAGCGCCGCGGAGACCCAGTACTTC,CASSAAETQYF
TRBJ1-1,NA,NA,TRBV5-1,TGCGCCAGCAGCTTGAGTAGCGCCCCCCCTTCCGGGGGGCTGTGGACTGAAGCTTTCTTT,CASSLSSAPPSGGLWTEAFF
TRBJ2-1,NA,NA,TRBV5-1,TGCGCCAGCAGCCAAACAGGGAGCTCCTACAATGAGCAGTTCTTC,CASSQTGSSYNEQFF
TRBJ2-3,NA,NA,TRBV10-3,TGTGCCATCAGTGAGATGACAGACACAGATACGCAGTATTTT,CAISEMTDTDTQYF
TRBJ1-2,NA,NA,TRBV3-1/TRBV3-2,TGTGCCAGCAGCCCGTCCCAGGCCAGGACTGGTTATGGCTACACCTTC,CASSPSQARTGYGYTF
TRBJ2-7,TRBD1,once,TRBV5-1,TGCGCCAGCAGCTTGGCTACAGGGGCCCACGAGCAGTACTTC,CASSLATGAHEQYF
TRBJ1-3,TRBD1,once,TRBV15,TGTGCCACCAGCAGAGGGGGGACAGCTGGAAACACCATATATTTT,CATSRGGTAGNTIYF
TRBJ1-1,TRBD1,NA,TRBV7-2,TGTGCCAGCAGGCGTCGTTTCGGGACAGGGGGTACCGGTGAAGCTTTCTTT,CASRRRFGTGGTGEAFF
TRBJ2-1,NA,NA,TRBV9,TGTGCCAGCAGCGCCCAACTAGCTGCAATGCAGTTCTTC,CASSAQLAAMQFF
TRBJ2-7,TRBD2,NA,TRBV7-2,TGTGCCAGCAGCTTAGCGGCGGGAGGGTCCTACGAGCAGTACTTC,CASSLAAGGSYEQYF
TRBJ1-4,TRBD1,NA,TRBV3-1/TRBV3-2,TGTGCCAGCAGCCAAGAGAGACAACAGGGGGCCAGAGAAAAACTGTTTTTT,CASSQERQQGAREKLFF
TRBJ2-2,TRBD1,NA,TRBV28,TGTGCCAGCAGTTCAAATCCGGGACAGAGGGGCACCGGGGAGCTGTTTTTT,CASSSNPGQRGTGELFF
TRBJ1-6,NA,NA,TRBV27,TGTGCCAGCAGTTTATCGCGGCAGACACCCCTCCACTTT,CASSLSRQTPLHF
TRBJ2-4,NA,once,TRBV29-1,TGCAGCGTTTCAACAGGCTTAGCCAAAAACATTCAGTACTTC,CSVSTGLAKNIQYF
TRBJ2-7,NA,NA,TRBV5-4,TGTGCCAGCAGCTACACCGGGACAAACTACGAGCAGTACTTC,CASSYTGTNYEQYF
TRBJ1-1,NA,once,TRBV3-1/TRBV3-2,TGTGCCAGCAGCCAAGCCTCAGGGAACACTGAAGCTTTCTTT,CASSQASGNTEAFF
TRBJ2-2,TRBD2,once,TRBV28,TGTGCCAGCAGACCTCCCTGGGGGGGTTCCGGGGAGCTGTTTTTT,CASRPPWGGSGELFF
TRBJ1-2,NA,NA,TRBV5-6,TGTGCCAGCAGCTTGGACACAGACTATGGCTACACCTTC,CASSLDTDYGYTF
TRBJ2-1,TRBD2,once,TRBV11-2,TGTGCCAGCAGCCCGACGGGACTAGCGAGCTCCTACAATGAGCAGTTCTTC,CASSPTGLASSYNEQFF
TRBJ1-2,TRBD1,NA,TRBV19,TGTGCCAGTAGCCATCCGGGACAGGGGATCAGGTATGGCTACACCTTC,CASSHPGQGIRYGYTF
TRBJ2-5,TRBD1,NA,TRBV29-1,TGCAGCGTAGGACAGGGGGCAACGGAGACCCAGTACTTC,CSVGQGATETQYF